This T cell receptor beta chain was sequenced in a study of T-cell reconstitution after alpha-beta-depleted transplantation in children. Unique molecular identifiers were built into the TCRbeta library. From the PCR reads, TCRdb called clonotypes with MiXCR, one entry per CDR3 protein. Found here are some 450,000 distinct CDR3 sequences, 43% of them singletons; the top ten hold under 30%. In regard to this clonotype: Antigen unknown.

CDR3 length equals 16 residues. J lost 13 bases, V lost 4 bases, and 13 bases had no gene match. Findings and limits, study-wide: It was reported that alpha-beta T cells came from several hundred expanded graft clones (about two months after transplant). One year post-transplant, T-cell counts and diversity were largely derived from T cells produced anew. It was surviving recipient T cells and thymic progenitors that gave some patients high TCRbeta diversity at day 60.

Sequenced here: PBMCs, sampled before TCRalphabeta/CD19-depleted stem cell transplant. The clonotype was recovered from a girl aged 2 to 9 with aplastic anemia, due to receive a stem cell transplant. The chain employs TRBV12-3 or TRBV12-4 and TRBJ2-3; 14 bases map to TRBD2. CDR3 in amino acids: CASSSTGLAGGLWEYF. DNA for the CDR3: TGTGCCAGCAGTTCTACCGGACTAGCGGGGGGCCTATGGGAGTATTTT.